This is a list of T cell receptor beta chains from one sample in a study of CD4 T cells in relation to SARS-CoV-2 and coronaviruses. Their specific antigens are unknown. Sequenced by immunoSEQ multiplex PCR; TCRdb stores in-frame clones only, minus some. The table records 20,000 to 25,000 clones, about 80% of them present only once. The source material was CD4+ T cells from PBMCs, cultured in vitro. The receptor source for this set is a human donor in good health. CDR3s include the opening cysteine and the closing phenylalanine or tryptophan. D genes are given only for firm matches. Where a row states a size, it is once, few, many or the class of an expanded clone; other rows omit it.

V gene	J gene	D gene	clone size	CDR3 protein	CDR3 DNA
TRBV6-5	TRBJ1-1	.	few	CASRGTGADTEAFF	TGTGCCAGCAGGGGTACGGGGGCTGACACTGAAGCTTTCTTT
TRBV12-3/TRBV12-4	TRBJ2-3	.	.	CASTVGVDTQYF	TGTGCCAGCACCGTGGGGGTAGATACGCAGTATTTT
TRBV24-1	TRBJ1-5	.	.	CATSGFGQLQHF	TGTGCCACCAGTGGTTTCGGACAGTTACAGCATTTT
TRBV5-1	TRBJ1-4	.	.	CASSLSGAADEKLFF	TGCGCCAGCAGCTTGTCTGGGGCGGCGGATGAAAAACTGTTTTTT
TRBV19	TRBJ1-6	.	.	CASSSQPTGNSPLHF	TGTGCCAGTAGTTCACAACCGACGGGTAATTCACCCCTCCACTTT
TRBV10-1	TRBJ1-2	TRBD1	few	CASSESGQGLHGYTF	TGCGCCAGCAGTGAATCCGGACAGGGGCTACATGGCTACACCTTC
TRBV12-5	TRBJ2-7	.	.	CASGSPGDVASYEQYF	TGTGCTAGTGGTTCGCCCGGGGACGTAGCTTCCTACGAGCAGTACTTC
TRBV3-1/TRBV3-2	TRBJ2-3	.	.	CASSQVRRDTQYF	TGTGCCAGCAGCCAAGTTCGGCGAGATACGCAGTATTTT
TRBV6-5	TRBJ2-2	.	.	CASSYMSLGAGELFF	TGTGCCAGCAGCTACATGTCATTGGGTGCCGGGGAGCTGTTTTTT
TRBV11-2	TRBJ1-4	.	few	CASSFGILKGLGEKLFF	TGTGCCAGCAGCTTTGGAATTCTTAAGGGACTGGGTGAAAAACTGTTTTTT
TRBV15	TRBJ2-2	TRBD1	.	CATSRPGTATGELFF	TGTGCCACCAGCAGACCGGGGACAGCCACCGGGGAGCTGTTTTTT
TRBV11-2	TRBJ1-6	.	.	CASSLVKGGNSPLHF	TGTGCCAGCAGCTTAGTGAAAGGGGGAAATTCACCCCTCCACTTT
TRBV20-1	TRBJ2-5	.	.	CSARLPGTQYF	TGCAGTGCGCGGCTGCCTGGGACCCAGTACTTC
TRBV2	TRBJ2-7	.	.	CASSEEGSDPYEQYF	TGTGCCAGCAGTGAGGAGGGTAGCGATCCCTACGAGCAGTACTTC
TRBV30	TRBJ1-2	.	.	CAWSEAGRGYGYTF	TGTGCCTGGAGTGAGGCAGGCCGTGGCTATGGCTACACCTTC
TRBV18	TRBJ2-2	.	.	CASSLDLLSSRLHGELFF	TGTGCCAGCTCACTCGACCTACTTTCGTCGCGGCTCCACGGGGAGCTGTTTTTT
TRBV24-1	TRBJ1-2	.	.	CATSDYFGYTF	TGTGCCACCAGTGACTACTTCGGCTACACCTTC
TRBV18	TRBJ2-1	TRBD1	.	CASSPGTGGTDQFF	TGTGCCAGCTCACCAGGGACAGGCGGGACGGACCAGTTCTTC
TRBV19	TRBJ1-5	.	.	CASMGTRGNQPQHF	TGTGCCAGCATGGGGACCAGAGGGAATCAGCCCCAGCATTTT
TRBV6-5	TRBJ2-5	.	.	CASSYQGNQETQYF	TGTGCCAGCAGTTATCAGGGCAACCAAGAGACCCAGTACTTC
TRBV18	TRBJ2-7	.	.	CASSPPGTGFYEQYF	TGTGCCAGCTCACCACCCGGGACGGGATTCTACGAGCAGTACTTC
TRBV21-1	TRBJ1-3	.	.	CANLRGGSVNTIYF	TGTGCCAACCTCCGGGGCGGGTCTGTAAACACCATATATTTT
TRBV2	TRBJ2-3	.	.	CASTRDSWDTQYF	TGTGCCAGCACCCGGGACTCTTGGGATACGCAGTATTTT
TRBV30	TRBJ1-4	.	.	CAWTGTGGEKLFF	TGTGCCTGGACGGGGACTGGGGGTGAAAAACTGTTTTTT
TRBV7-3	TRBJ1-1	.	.	CASSLFGGTEAFF	TGTGCCAGCAGCTTATTCGGGGGCACTGAAGCTTTCTTT